This T cell receptor beta chain was identified during a study of T-cell reconstitution after alpha-beta-depleted transplantation in children. For TCRbeta, the library was prepared with unique molecular identifiers. One entry per CDR3 protein results from TCRdb running MiXCR on the PCR reads. The sample has approximately 170,000 distinct CDR3 sequences, around 10% seen once; the top ten hold roughly 13%. This clonotype was recorded many times. Trimming took off 7 bases at V and 7 bases at J, with 19 bases between the two ends. This CDR3 has 14 residues. The chain couples TRBV12-3 or TRBV12-4 to TRBJ1-2; no firm D call. The receptor comes from a boy between 2 and 15 years old with acute myeloid leukemia, due to receive a stem cell transplant. This sample comprised PBMCs, obtained before TCRalphabeta/CD19-depleted stem cell transplant. The CDR3 protein is CASTDVGNPFGYTF. CDR3 in DNA: TGTGCCAGCACCGACGTCGGCAACCCGTTTGGCTACACCTTC.